This T cell receptor beta chain was identified during a study of glioma-infiltrating T cells after dendritic cell vaccination. Study overall: Glioblastoma patients came from Phase I and II dendritic cell vaccination trials.

Time point in this sample: after dendritic cell vaccination, including at tumor progression/relapse. Sequencing used immunoSEQ multiplex PCR; TCRdb keeps in-frame clones, though not all of them. The sample has some 90,000 clones; about 81% are singletons. Germline trimming cut 7 bases from V and 4 bases from J; bases unmatched to any gene: 12. This CDR3 spans 16 amino acids. From germline, CDR1 is SGHAT and CDR2 FQNNGV. The chain is built from TRBV11-2 and TRBJ2-2; 7 bases match TRBD1. This receptor was obtained from a human donor with glioblastoma. The sample in question was blood, obtained after dendritic cell vaccination. The CDR3 sequence: CASTPGKGASTGELFF. DNA of the CDR3: TGTGCCAGCACCCCCGGGAAGGGGGCAAGCACCGGGGAGCTGTTTTTT. The variable domain in full, with the rest retrieved from reference TRBV11-2 and TRBJ2-2, is EAGVAQSPRYKIIEKRQSVAFWCNPISGHATLYWYQQILGQGPKLLIQFQNNGVVDDSQLPKDRFSAERLKGVDSTLKIQPAKLEDSAVYLCASTPGKGASTGELFFGEGSRLTVL.